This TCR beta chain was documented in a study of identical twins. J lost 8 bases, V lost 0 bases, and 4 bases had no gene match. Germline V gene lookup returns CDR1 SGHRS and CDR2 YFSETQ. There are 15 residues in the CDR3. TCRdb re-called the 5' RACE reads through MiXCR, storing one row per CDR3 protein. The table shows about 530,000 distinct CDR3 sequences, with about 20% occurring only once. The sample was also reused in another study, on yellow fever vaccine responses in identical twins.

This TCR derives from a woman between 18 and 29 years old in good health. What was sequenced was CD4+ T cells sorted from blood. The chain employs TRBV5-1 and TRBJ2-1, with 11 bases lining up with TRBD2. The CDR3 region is CASSLVLAGEDEQFF. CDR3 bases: TGCGCCAGCAGCTTGGTACTAGCGGGAGAAGATGAGCAGTTCTTC.